This T cell receptor beta chain was obtained from a study of cytomegalovirus exposure and HLA in healthy donors. Study-wide results and limits: Presence/absence analyses supposed approximately even sequencing depth among donors. CMV serostatus was the sole immune exposure information available. With DRB1 most and HLA-C fewest, TCR association rates differed between HLA loci in a later analysis. Common viral pathogens (according to a later analysis) appeared linked to several of the most significant clusters.

Amplification used 60 Vbeta primers and 13 Jbeta primers. Using immunoSEQ multiplex PCR, the repertoire was profiled, and TCRdb retains in-frame clones only, with some absent. The sample includes about 160,000 clones, 65% to 90% of them seen just once. The ends were cut back, 3 bases at V and 2 bases at J, with 9 bases in the middle. There are 14 residues in the CDR3. The germline V gene encodes CDR1 SGHNT and CDR2 YYREEE (reference sequence). Details on this clone: Its specificity is not known.

The receptor comes from a woman under 30 in good health and CMV-seronegative. Material for sequencing was PBMCs. The chain employs TRBV5-4 and TRBJ2-1; D is perhaps TRBD2 (6 bases). The CDR3 nucleotides read TGTGCCAGCAGCTGGGCGGGGACCTACAATGAGCAGTTCTTC. Amino acid sequence: CASSWAGTYNEQFF.